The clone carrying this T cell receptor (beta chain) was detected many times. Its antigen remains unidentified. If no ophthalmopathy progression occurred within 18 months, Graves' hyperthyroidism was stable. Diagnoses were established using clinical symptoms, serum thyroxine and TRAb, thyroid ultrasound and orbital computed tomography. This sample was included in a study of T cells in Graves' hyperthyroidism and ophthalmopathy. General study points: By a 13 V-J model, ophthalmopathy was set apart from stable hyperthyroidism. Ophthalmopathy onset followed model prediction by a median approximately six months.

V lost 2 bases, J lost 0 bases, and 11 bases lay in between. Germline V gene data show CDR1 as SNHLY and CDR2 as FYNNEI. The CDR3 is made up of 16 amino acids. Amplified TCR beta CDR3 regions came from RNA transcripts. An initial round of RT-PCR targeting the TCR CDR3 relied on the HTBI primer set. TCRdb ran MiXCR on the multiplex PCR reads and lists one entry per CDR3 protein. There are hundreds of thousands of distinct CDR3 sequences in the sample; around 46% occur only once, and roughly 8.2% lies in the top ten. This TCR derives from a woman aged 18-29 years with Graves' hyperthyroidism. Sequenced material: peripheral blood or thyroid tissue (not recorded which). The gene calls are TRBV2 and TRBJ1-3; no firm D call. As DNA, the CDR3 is TGTGCCAGCAGTGAACAGGTTCCCGTCTCTGGAAACACCATATATTTT. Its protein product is CASSEQVPVSGNTIYF.